These 27 T cell receptor beta chains were sequenced from one sample in a study of regulatory T cells in long-lasting Graves disease. Sequencing libraries for TCR beta were prepared with iRepertoire HTBI primers and Arm-PCR of CDR3 regions. TCRdb reprocessed the multiplex PCR reads via MiXCR and lists one record per CDR3 protein. The sample lists a few hundred thousand distinct CDR3 sequences; around 15% were seen once. Described time point: newly diagnosed GD, antithyroid drugs for less than 3 months. Researchers made the TCR library from RNA that was extracted from PBMCs. The same data also contributed to another study, on T cells in Graves' hyperthyroidism and ophthalmopathy.

The sample here was peripheral blood mononuclear cells (PBMCs), taken at new diagnosis, from a patient treated with antithyroid drugs. These TCRs come from a man between 35 and 55 years old with Graves disease.

The V and J genes are TRBV9 and TRBJ2-2; D might be TRBD1 or TRBD2, each matching 6 bases. V was trimmed by 4 bases and J by 3 bases, leaving 19 bases between them. The CDR3 is made up of 17 amino acids. Germline V lookup: CDR1 SGDLS, CDR2 YYNGEE. The DNA for the CDR3 is TGTGCCAGCAGCCCGGGGGCAGGGGTACTGGACACCGGGGAGCTGTTTTTT. Amino acids: CASSPGAGVLDTGELFF. Using reference TRBV9 and TRBJ2-2 for the parts outside the CDR3, the full variable domain is DSGVTQTPKHLITATGQRVTLRCSPRSGDLSVYWYQQSLDQGLQFLIQYYNGEERAKGNILERFSAQQFPDLHSELNLSSLELGDSALYFCASSPGAGVLDTGELFFGEGSRLTVL.

This clonotype was detected ten times or more. The V call is TRBV2, the J call TRBJ2-3; TRBD2 aligns across 8 bases. Losses at the gene ends were 1 base for V and 4 bases for J; bases not matched to a gene: 7. Germline V gives CDR1 SNHLY, CDR2 FYNNEI. This CDR3 comprises 16 residues. CDR3 bases: TGTGCCAGCAGTGAAGGTGCGGGACTAGTGTCAGATACGCAGTATTTT. Its protein product is CASSEGAGLVSDTQYF.

The sample holds many counts of this clonotype. CDR3 coding DNA: TGTGCCAGCAGCGAGGTCCTGCTAGGTGAAGATACGCAGTATTTT. It encodes CASSEVLLGEDTQYF. This rearrangement joins TRBV13 to TRBJ2-3, with D uncertain. The CDR3 extends over 15 amino acids. The V end lost 5 bases, the J end lost 5 bases, and 17 bases lay between the germline ends. The germline CDR1 and CDR2 sequences are PRHDT and FYEKMQ (reference sequence).

The chain couples TRBV6-9 to TRBJ2-2; possibly TRBD1 for D (5 bases). The CDR3 loop spans 13 amino acids. The ends were cut back, 2 bases at V and 4 bases at J, with 5 bases in the middle. The V gene's germline CDR1 is MNHGY and CDR2 SVAAGI. CDR3 coding DNA: TGTGCCAGCAGTTATGACAGCACCGGGGAGCTGTTTTTT. This translates into CASSYDSTGELFF.

The chain employs TRBV15 and TRBJ2-7; D assignment may be TRBD1 or TRBD2 (6 bases each). CDR1 and CDR2 from the germline V gene are LNHNV and YYDKDF (reference sequence). The ends were cut back, 2 bases at V and 6 bases at J, with 20 bases in the middle. The CDR3 consists of 16 residues. CDR3 residues: CATSRFPAGRRGEQYF. CDR3 coding DNA: TGTGCCACCAGCAGATTCCCAGCGGGCCGCAGGGGCGAGCAGTACTTC.

In this sample, this clonotype turned up many times. The rearrangement links TRBV6-1 to TRBJ2-7; perhaps TRBD1 as D (5 bases). CDR1 and CDR2 (germline): MNHNS, SASEGT. V was trimmed by 6 bases and J by 2 bases, leaving 14 bases between them. This CDR3 is 14 amino acids long. The chain's CDR3 is CASRAAGIPYEQYF. CDR3 bases: TGTGCCAGCAGGGCGGCAGGGATTCCCTACGAGCAGTACTTC.

In its sample, this clonotype was seen many times. V usage is TRBV3-1 and J usage is TRBJ1-4; D may be TRBD1 (5 bases). The V end was cut by 1 base, the J end by 10 bases, with 10 bases between. The CDR3 contains 13 residues. The germline V gene has CDR1 LGHDT and CDR2 YNNKEL (reference sequence). The DNA for the CDR3 is TGTGCCAGCAGCCAAGTCTCTGGGACAAAACTGTTTTTT. It translates to CASSQVSGTKLFF.

A few counts support this clonotype. This chain connects TRBV7-2 to TRBJ2-5; D gene ambiguous. Germline V gives CDR1 SGHTA, CDR2 FQGNSA. This CDR3 comprises 16 residues. Trimming cost V 1 base and J 3 bases, with 15 bases left between them. This CDR3 is CASSLDPRKREETQYF. Written as DNA, the CDR3 is TGTGCCAGCAGCTTAGATCCCCGCAAGCGTGAAGAGACCCAGTACTTC. Using reference TRBV7-2 and TRBJ2-5 for the parts outside the CDR3, the full variable domain is GAGVSQSPSNKVTEKGKDVELRCDPISGHTALYWYRQSLGQGLEFLIYFQGNSAPDKSGLPSDRFSAERTGGSVSTLTIQRTQQEDSAVYLCASSLDPRKREETQYFGPGTRLLVL.

The chain uses TRBV4-1 and TRBJ1-1, with D maybe TRBD1 (6 bases). The CDR3 is made up of 13 amino acids. Trimming removed 1 base at V and 6 bases at J, with 9 bases between. Germline CDR1 and CDR2: MGHRA and YSYEKL. The CDR3 nucleotides read TGCGCCAGCAGCCAAGTGGGGGGCCCTGAAGCTTTCTTT. Its protein is CASSQVGGPEAFF.

The J gene is TRBJ2-1, the V gene TRBV20-1; 9 bases are shared with TRBD2. Per the germline V gene, CDR1 is DFQATT and CDR2 is SNEGSKA (reference sequence). This CDR3 region has 18 residues. V lost 7 bases, J lost 3 bases, and 19 bases stayed unmatched. CDR3 loop: CSVSKRGGAGHYYNEQFF. The CDR3 region has the DNA TGCAGTGTTTCCAAGCGCGGGGGGGCCGGGCATTACTACAATGAGCAGTTCTTC.

This clonotype has more than one count but fewer than ten. J is TRBJ1-2 and V is TRBV9, with D uncertain. The CDR3 has 13 residues. Per germline, CDR1 SGDLS and CDR2 YYNGEE. V lost 7 bases to trimming and J lost 8 bases, with 18 bases between them. CDR3 sequence: CASSPGGGIGYTF. The CDR3 region has the DNA TGTGCCAGCTCCCCAGGTGGAGGGATCGGCTACACCTTC.

This clonotype was seen repeatedly, ten times or more. Here the CDR3 DNA reads TGCAGTGCTAGAGCAATCGGGGGCTATAATTCACCCCTCCACTTT. This gives the protein CSARAIGGYNSPLHF. This sequence joins TRBV20-1 and TRBJ1-6; TRBD1 might be the D (5 bases). Germline V lookup: CDR1 DFQATT, CDR2 SNEGSKA (reference sequence). Trimming removed 1 base from V and 3 bases from J, with 10 bases in between. CDR3 size: 15 residues.

The table lists this clonotype with many counts. V is TRBV20-1 and J is TRBJ1-3; D perhaps matches TRBD1 (5 bases). The CDR3 is 12 residues long. Per germline, CDR1 DFQATT and CDR2 SNEGSKA (reference sequence). The CDR3 DNA sequence: TGCGGGGTCGGGACGGCTGGAAACACCATATATTTT. Translating it yields CGVGTAGNTIYF.

Many counts were recorded for this clonotype. This chain links TRBV30 with TRBJ2-3; perhaps TRBD2 as D (6 bases). CDR1 is GTSNPN, CDR2 SVGIG, per germline (reference sequence). V was pared by 3 bases and J by 4 bases, with 11 bases between. This CDR3 region has 13 residues. This CDR3 is CAWRVLAADTQYF. As DNA, the CDR3 is TGTGCCTGGAGGGTGTTAGCGGCAGATACGCAGTATTTT.

The gene calls are TRBV6-2 or TRBV6-3 and TRBJ1-2, with D possibly matching TRBD1 (6 bases). V lost 6 bases and J lost 3, with 20 bases in between. The CDR3 runs 16 residues. CDR1 is MNHEY, CDR2 SVGEGT, per germline. Here the CDR3 reads CASSPTPGRTDYGYTF. DNA for the CDR3: TGTGCCAGCAGCCCGACCCCCGGACGGACAGACTATGGCTACACCTTC.

CDR3 bases: TGCGCCAGCAGCTTGGGGCCAGCAGAAGAGACCCAGTACTTC. Its translation: CASSLGPAEETQYF. J is TRBJ2-5 and V is TRBV5-1; D unresolved. In germline, CDR1 is SGHRS, CDR2 YFSETQ. Trimming shortened V by 0 bases and J by 3 bases, and 9 bases separated the two germline ends. The CDR3 is made up of 14 amino acids.

The chain couples TRBV29-1 to TRBJ1-3; D is unclear. The CDR3 extends over 12 amino acids. CDR1 is SQVTM, CDR2 ANQGSEA, per germline. Trimming took 4 bases from V and 6 from J, leaving 10 bases between them. The CDR3 coding sequence is TGCAGCGTTGGAAGTTGGGAAAACACCATATATTTT. Translation gives CSVGSWENTIYF.

This clonotype was detected many times. The chain has TRBV18 and TRBJ1-1; possible D gene TRBD1, 5 bases. The V and J ends lost 3 bases and 1 base respectively, with 18 bases between them. The CDR3 has 17 residues. Germline V lookup: CDR1 KGHSH, CDR2 LQKENI. The chain's CDR3 is CASSPRATGLWNTEAFF. The CDR3 coding sequence is TGTGCCAGCTCACCTCGTGCAACAGGCCTTTGGAACACTGAAGCTTTCTTT.

Regarding this clonotype: This likely stems from a read error, as it lies one base from a far larger clone. The rearrangement uses TRBV5-1 and TRBJ2-3, with D possibly called TRBD1 or TRBD2 (5 bases each). The germline V gene has CDR1 SGHRS and CDR2 YFSETQ. There are 15 residues in the CDR3. CDR3: CASSWDGSSTDAQYF. The CDR3 DNA reads as TGTGCCAGCAGCTGGGACGGTTCTAGCACAGATGCGCAGTATTTT.

V and J are TRBV7-6 and TRBJ1-4, with TRBD1 as a possible D gene (6 bases). The V gene lost 2 bases and the J gene lost 7 bases, with 11 bases spanning the gap. Germline assignment: CDR1 SGHVS and CDR2 FNYEAQ. This CDR3 is built from 14 residues. CDR3 sequence: CASSLTGMVEKLFF. For the CDR3, the DNA is TGTGCCAGCAGCTTAACAGGGATGGTTGAAAAACTGTTTTTT.

This clonotype was detected only a few times. A junction boundary mismatches the germline segment, possibly from a read error. The CDR3 spells CASSPTGFNGKLFF. The CDR3 region has the DNA TGTGCCAGCAGCCCCACAGGTTTTAATGGAAAACTGTTTTTT. The chain is built from TRBV7-2 and TRBJ1-4; weak D call: TRBD1 (5 bases). Germline values: CDR1 SGHTA, CDR2 FQGNSA. The CDR3 loop spans 14 amino acids.

CDR3 region: CAWGTSTFGQKLFF. In DNA form, the CDR3 reads TGTGCCTGGGGGACCTCCACGTTTGGACAAAAACTGTTTTTT. This chain links TRBV30 with TRBJ1-4; TRBD1 might be the D (5 bases). The germline V and J ends were trimmed by 5 bases and 9 bases, with 19 bases remaining between them. Germline V CDR1 and CDR2: GTSNPN, SVGIG (reference sequence). The length of the CDR3 is 14 residues. The whole variable domain, filled in from reference TRBV30 and TRBJ1-4, reads SQTIHQWPATLVQPVGSPLSLECTVEGTSNPNLYWYRQAAGRGLQLLFYSVGIGQISSEVPQNLSASRPQDRQFILSSKKLLLSDSGFYLCAWGTSTFGQKLFFGSGTQLSVL.

The rearrangement joins TRBV5-1 to TRBJ2-3, with 14 nucleotides matching TRBD2. Germline V gene data show CDR1 as SGHRS and CDR2 as YFSETQ. CDR3 length: 20 residues. V lost 3 bases, J lost 1 base, and 13 bases stayed unmatched. The CDR3: CASSSIPGLAGAGGTDTQYF. CDR3 sequence (DNA): TGCGCCAGCAGCTCCATACCGGGACTAGCGGGGGCGGGGGGCACAGATACGCAGTATTTT.

This clonotype was counted ten times or more. The rearrangement links TRBV27 to TRBJ2-3, with no clear D. CDR3 length: 14 residues. Germline V gene lookup returns CDR1 MNHEY and CDR2 SMNVEV (reference sequence). Trimming pared 8 bases from V and 1 base from J, leaving 13 bases between. Here the CDR3 reads CASDMERGTDTQYF. The CDR3 DNA reads TGTGCCAGCGACATGGAGAGAGGCACAGATACGCAGTATTTT.

The V and J genes are TRBV7-9 and TRBJ2-7, with D possibly being TRBD1 or TRBD2 (6 bases each). The germline gives CDR1 SEHNR, CDR2 FQNEAQ (reference sequence). This CDR3 has 15 amino acids. Trimming shortened V by 1 base and J by 1 base, and 11 bases separated the two germline ends. The CDR3 region has the DNA TGTGCCAGCAGCTTAGTTGGAGGGGGTTCCTACGAGCAGTACTTC. Translated, it gives CASSLVGGGSYEQYF.

This clonotype was picked up many times. The chain carries TRBV30 and TRBJ1-4, with no clear D. The CDR3 runs 10 residues. V lost 5 bases and J 7 bases, leaving 5 bases between the germline ends. Germline V gene lookup returns CDR1 GTSNPN and CDR2 SVGIG (reference sequence). The CDR3 DNA reads TGTGCCTGGGGGAGTGAAAAACTGTTTTTT. This codes for CAWGSEKLFF.

This chain joins TRBV4-1 and TRBJ1-5; a possible D gene is TRBD1 (5 bases). The CDR3 length is 13 residues. Germline CDR1 MGHRA, CDR2 YSYEKL. The ends were cut back, 5 bases at V and 5 bases at J, with 10 bases in the middle. CDR3 DNA: TGCGCCAGCAGCGTGGACAACTATCAGCCCCAGCATTTT. The encoded protein is CASSVDNYQPQHF.